A selection of T cell receptor beta chains follows, all from one sample in a study of OX40 agonist ivuxolimab in advanced cancers. Generated by immunoSEQ multiplex PCR, the TCRdb table keeps only in-frame clones and is missing some. The sample consists of approximately 60,000 clones, over 75% of them appearing once. The sequenced sample was CD4+ or CD8+ T cells sorted from blood, obtained in a trial of the OX40 agonist ivuxolimab. All receptors come from an adult with an advanced solid tumor such as melanoma, head and neck, liver or kidney cancer. Each CDR3 is given with its conserved first and last residue. The order of the fields is clone size, J gene, D gene, V gene, CDR3 protein, CDR3 DNA. A D gene is named only where the DNA matches it firmly. Rows give clone size only sometimes, using once, few, many, or a class for an expanded clone.

few	TRBJ1-1	.	TRBV30	CAWSKGVAEAFF	TGTGCCTGGAGTAAAGGGGTAGCTGAAGCTTTCTTT
many	TRBJ2-7	.	TRBV13	CASSLLGRTYEQYF	TGTGCCAGCAGCTTACTAGGCAGGACCTACGAGCAGTACTTC
.	TRBJ1-5	.	TRBV30	CAWSVGTGNQPQHF	TGTGCCTGGAGTGTAGGGACGGGCAATCAGCCCCAGCATTTT
.	TRBJ1-2	TRBD1	TRBV15	CATSRDRGKYGYTF	TGTGCCACCAGCCGGGACAGGGGAAAATATGGCTACACCTTC
.	TRBJ1-1	.	TRBV5-5	CASSLPYTEAFF	TGTGCCAGCAGCCTACCGTACACTGAAGCTTTCTTT
.	TRBJ2-5	.	TRBV10-3	CASGGDETQYF	TGTGCCAGTGGCGGGGACGAGACCCAGTACTTC
.	TRBJ2-7	.	TRBV5-1	CASKSAGPSYEQYF	TGCGCCAGCAAATCAGCAGGACCTTCCTACGAGCAGTACTTC
.	TRBJ1-1	.	TRBV5-8	CASSARLWATNTEAFF	TGTGCCAGCAGCGCCCGATTGTGGGCGACGAACACTGAAGCTTTCTTT
.	TRBJ1-1	.	TRBV15	CATSILNTEAFF	TGTGCCACCAGCATCTTGAACACTGAAGCTTTCTTT
.	TRBJ1-1	TRBD1	TRBV19	CASDTGGRVTEAFF	TGTGCCAGTGACACAGGGGGTCGGGTCACTGAAGCTTTCTTT
.	TRBJ2-3	.	TRBV7-9	CASSLTEGAGDTQYF	TGTGCCAGCAGCCTAACGGAGGGGGCTGGAGATACGCAGTATTTT
.	TRBJ2-5	.	TRBV14	CASSQELGYGRGTQYF	TGTGCCAGCAGCCAAGAACTAGGGTATGGTCGGGGGACCCAGTACTTC
.	TRBJ2-5	.	TRBV5-1	CASSLYGGRVQETQYF	TGCGCCAGCAGCTTGTACGGTGGAAGGGTCCAAGAGACCCAGTACTTC
.	TRBJ1-6	TRBD1	TRBV30	CAWSVRGARSPLHF	TGTGCCTGGAGCGTCAGGGGGGCAAGGTCACCCCTCCACTTT
.	TRBJ1-6	.	TRBV10-3	CAISEDNRDNSPLHF	TGTGCCATCAGTGAGGACAACAGGGATAATTCACCCCTCCACTTT